This T cell receptor (beta chain) is drawn from a study of T cell responses to AZD1222 COVID-19 vaccine. Profiling relied on immunoSEQ multiplex PCR, and the TCRdb table lists in-frame clones only, not all of them. The sample lists roughly 99,000 clones, roughly 87% seen once, with approximately 4.5% in the top ten. This CDR3 has 18 residues. With 0 bases removed from V and 2 bases from J, the gap between germline ends came to 17 bases. The sequence was collected from an adult in good health. The sample here was peripheral blood, taken on day 0 of AZD1222 vaccination. This chain links TRBV23-1 with TRBJ1-5; D unresolved. TRBV23-1 is placed among ORFs of uncertain function. CDR3 DNA: TGCGCCAGCAGTCAATCGGGAGTCGGTGGGGAGGGCAATCAGCCCCAGCATTTT. This sequence encodes CASSQSGVGGEGNQPQHF.